A selection of T cell receptor beta chains follows, all from one sample in a study of beta chain features in type 1 diabetes. The assay was immunoSEQ multiplex PCR, and TCRdb's table has in-frame clones only and misses some. The sample includes some 400,000 clones, approximately 15% of them seen just once. Sequencing was done on a sample of naive CD4+ T cells from blood. The receptors originated from a woman younger than 30 in good health. CDR3s include the opening cysteine and the closing phenylalanine or tryptophan. A D gene is named only where the DNA matches it firmly. Where a row states a size, it is once, few, many or the class of an expanded clone; other rows omit it.

cdr3_nt cdr3_aa v_call clone_size d_call cdr3_length j_call
TGTGCCAGCAGCGACGGGACAGGGAGTTCCTACGAGCAGTACTTC CASSDGTGSSYEQYF TRBV6-6 . TRBD1 15 TRBJ2-7
TGTGCCAGCAGCGGAGTGGTAGCGGCAATCAACACAGATACGCAGTATTTT CASSGVVAAINTDTQYF TRBV7-9 few . 17 TRBJ2-3
TGTGCCACCAGCAGATTCGGGACTAGCGGTAATGAGCAGTTCTTC CATSRFGTSGNEQFF TRBV15 . TRBD2 15 TRBJ2-1
TGTGCCAGCAGACCCACATCTAGTAGCAATCAGCCCCAGCATTTT CASRPTSSSNQPQHF TRBV6-5 . . 15 TRBJ1-5
TGTGCCAGCAGTTCTAGGACTCCAGATACGCAGTATTTT CASSSRTPDTQYF TRBV28 . . 13 TRBJ2-3
TGTGCCGGAGTTACGACAGGCGCTGTAGAAAAACTGTTTTTT CAGVTTGAVEKLFF TRBV30 . . 14 TRBJ1-4
TGTGCCAGCTCACCACCTACTAGCGGGAGGGGCCCAGGCGTGGAGACCCAGTACTTC CASSPPTSGRGPGVETQYF TRBV18 . TRBD2 19 TRBJ2-5
TGTGCCAGCAGCTTGGTGGACAGGACCTACGAGCAGTACTTC CASSLVDRTYEQYF TRBV5-4 . TRBD1 14 TRBJ2-7
TGTGCCAGCGGATCCTCGGCGGGCACAGATACGCAGTATTTT CASGSSAGTDTQYF TRBV28 . . 14 TRBJ2-3
TGTGCCAGCAGCACCGGGACATCCAACGGGCCCCAGCATTTT CASSTGTSNGPQHF TRBV7-9 few . 14 TRBJ1-5
TGCGCCAGCAGCCCGGACAGGGGTAGGGATCAGCCCCAGCATTTT CASSPDRGRDQPQHF TRBV5-1 . TRBD1 15 TRBJ1-5
TGTGCCAGCTCGCCCGGACTAGCGGGAGTTCACGAGCAGTACTTC CASSPGLAGVHEQYF TRBV18 . TRBD2 15 TRBJ2-7
TGTGCCAGCAGCCCAGAGGGGGTTGGAAACACCATATATTTT CASSPEGVGNTIYF TRBV9 few . 14 TRBJ1-3
TGTGCCTGGAGCCCCGGACAGGGAATTTTAGATACGCAGTATTTT CAWSPGQGILDTQYF TRBV30 few TRBD1 15 TRBJ2-3
TGTGCCAGCAGTACTACAGGGTCCCAGCCCCAGCATTTT CASSTTGSQPQHF TRBV2 few . 13 TRBJ1-5
TGTGCCAGCAGTTTAAGGGACAGGGGGCATGGCTACACCTTC CASSLRDRGHGYTF TRBV28 . TRBD1 14 TRBJ1-2
TGTGCCAGCAGCGTAACCGGACTAGCGGGCGACCCTAGTCAGGAGCAGTACTTC CASSVTGLAGDPSQEQYF TRBV11-2 . TRBD2 18 TRBJ2-7
TGCAGCGTTGGCAGGGTATTCACCGGGGAGCTGTTTTTT CSVGRVFTGELFF TRBV29-1 . . 13 TRBJ2-2
TGTGCCTGGAGTCGCCTAGCGGGAGGCCATGAGCAGTTCTTC CAWSRLAGGHEQFF TRBV30 . TRBD2 14 TRBJ2-1
TGTGCCAGTAGTATTCGGTCGGCGGGCTCCTACAATGAGCAGTTCTTC CASSIRSAGSYNEQFF TRBV19 few . 16 TRBJ2-1
TGTGCCTGGAGGCCAGGATACTATGGCTACACCTTC CAWRPGYYGYTF TRBV30 . . 12 TRBJ1-2
TGTGCCAGCACCCCGTCCTGGGGAGGCAGGAACACTGAAGCTTTCTTT CASTPSWGGRNTEAFF TRBV14 few . 16 TRBJ1-1
TGTGCCAGCAGTATGACAGAGAACACTGAAGCTTTCTTT CASSMTENTEAFF TRBV27 few . 13 TRBJ1-1
TGTGCCTGGAGCCCATCGAGCGGACAGGGGACTGAAGCTTTCTTT CAWSPSSGQGTEAFF TRBV30 few TRBD1 15 TRBJ1-1
TGTGCCAGCAGCGTAGCGGCAGGGGGGTTGAACACTGAAGCTTTCTTT CASSVAAGGLNTEAFF TRBV9 . TRBD1 16 TRBJ1-1
TGTGCCAGCAGCCAACTTAATACAGGGATCTACGAGCAGTACTTC CASSQLNTGIYEQYF TRBV5-4 . . 15 TRBJ2-7
TGTGCCAGCAGCCACTTCGAAGGGGGCTATGAGACCCAGTACTTC CASSHFEGGYETQYF TRBV6-5 few TRBD1 15 TRBJ2-5
TGTGCCACTCACTTACCCGGGACATTCTATGGCTACACCTTC CATHLPGTFYGYTF TRBV6-5 few . 14 TRBJ1-2
TGTGCTCAATCGACAGGGGTCATCGGGCAGTACTTC CAQSTGVIGQYF TRBV30 . TRBD1 12 TRBJ2-7
TGCGCCAGCAGCGGCCGGGACAGGGGGGACAATGAGCAGTTCTTC CASSGRDRGDNEQFF TRBV5-1 few TRBD1 15 TRBJ2-1
TGTGCCAGCAGCAAAGAGGTAGCGGATGAAGAGACCCAGTACTTC CASSKEVADEETQYF TRBV21-1 few . 15 TRBJ2-5
TGTGCCAGCAGCTCCCTCAGAGGGACTAGCGGACCTCGGGGGACCCAGTACTTC CASSSLRGTSGPRGTQYF TRBV7-2 few TRBD2 18 TRBJ2-5
TGTGCCTGGAGTGTACAAACGCTTCCCGAGCAGTACTTC CAWSVQTLPEQYF TRBV30 . . 13 TRBJ2-7
TGTGCCTGGAGTGGGGCTGGGTCCTACGAGCAGTACTTC CAWSGAGSYEQYF TRBV30 few . 13 TRBJ2-7
TGTGCCTTAAGGTCCCCCTCGGGGACTGAAGCTTTCTTT CALRSPSGTEAFF TRBV30 . . 13 TRBJ1-1
TGTGCCAGCAGCTTAGAGCGGGGTACCTACGAGCAGTACTTC CASSLERGTYEQYF TRBV11-1 . TRBD2 14 TRBJ2-7
TGTGCTCGAGAGGGAAGCCCGAACACTGAAGCTTTCTTT CAREGSPNTEAFF TRBV2 . . 13 TRBJ1-1